Below are 11 T cell receptor beta chains sequenced from a single sample in a study of monozygotic twins with inflammatory bowel disease. After re-calling the 5' RACE reads, TCRdb lists one entry per CDR3 protein, DNA absent. The table for this sample gives 200,000 to 250,000 distinct CDR3 sequences. The sequenced sample was blood. The source of these receptors is a human donor with ulcerative colitis or Crohn's disease, or a healthy co-twin of an affected twin (not recorded which).

The V gene is TRBV7-8, the J gene TRBJ1-4. Germline loops: CDR1 SGHVS, CDR2 FQNEAQ. CDR3 length equals 14 residues. The CDR3: CASSSLSTNEKLFF. Looking up the rest from reference TRBV7-8 and TRBJ1-4 gives the full variable domain: GAGVSQSPRYKVAKRGQDVALRCDPISGHVSLFWYQQALGQGPEFLTYFQNEAQLDKSGLPSDRFFAERPEGSVSTLKIQRTQQEDSAVYLCASSSLSTNEKLFFGSGTQLSVL.

The chain links TRBV6-2 or TRBV6-3 to TRBJ1-1. The germline V gene has CDR1 MNHEY and CDR2 SVGEGT. This CDR3 spans 12 amino acids. The CDR3 is CASSQSRVLAFF.

The chain employs TRBV12-3 or TRBV12-4 and TRBJ1-4; TCRdb reports TRBD1, a call that lacks DNA to check it against. The CDR3 runs 14 residues. The CDR3 loop reads CASTIGTENEKLFF.

The V call is TRBV7-9, the J call TRBJ2-5; without DNA, the TCRdb call of TRBD1 cannot be checked. Germline CDR1 SEHNR, CDR2 FQNEAQ (reference sequence). CDR3 length: 14 residues. The CDR3 loop is CASSPDSVQETQYF.

V gene TRBV19 combines with J gene TRBJ1-2; TCRdb reports TRBD1, a call that lacks DNA to check it against. The length of the CDR3 is 13 residues. Germline lookup yields CDR1 LNHDA and CDR2 SQIVND (reference sequence). This CDR3 is CASSPGRNYGYTF.

The rearrangement uses TRBV30 and TRBJ1-1. The CDR3 totals 12 residues. From germline, CDR1 is GTSNPN and CDR2 SVGIG (reference sequence). The CDR3 sequence: CAWSDEATEAFF.

The genes are TRBV29-1 and TRBJ2-1; TCRdb picks TRBD2, but there is no DNA to check that call. Per germline, CDR1 SQVTM and CDR2 ANQGSEA. The CDR3 covers 17 residues. CDR3 residues: CSVEGDTLAGLYNEQFF.

The V and J genes are TRBV5-1 and TRBJ1-1. The CDR3 covers 15 residues. From germline, CDR1 is SGHRS and CDR2 YFSETQ. This chain's CDR3 is CASSPLSRLSTEAFF. Variable domain in full (rest from reference TRBV5-1 and TRBJ1-1): KAGVTQTPRYLIKTRGQQVTLSCSPISGHRSVSWYQQTPGQGLQFLFEYFSETQRNKGNFPGRFSGRQFSNSRSEMNVSTLELGDSALYLCASSPLSRLSTEAFFGQGTRLTVV.

This rearrangement joins TRBV11-1 to TRBJ2-5; TCRdb's D call of TRBD2 is untestable without DNA. Germline V CDR1 and CDR2: SGHAT, FQDESV (reference sequence). The CDR3 loop spans 18 amino acids. The CDR3 sequence is CASSLRRGGHTFQETQYF.

CDR3 sequence reads: CASSLRYNSPLHF. This chain connects TRBV6-5 to TRBJ1-6. Germline V gene lookup returns CDR1 MNHEY and CDR2 SVGAGI. This CDR3 is 13 amino acids long.

CDR3 region: CASSLAQNPGELFF. The J gene is TRBJ2-2, the V gene TRBV5-1. CDR3 length: 14 amino acids. Germline V gives CDR1 SGHRS, CDR2 YFSETQ.